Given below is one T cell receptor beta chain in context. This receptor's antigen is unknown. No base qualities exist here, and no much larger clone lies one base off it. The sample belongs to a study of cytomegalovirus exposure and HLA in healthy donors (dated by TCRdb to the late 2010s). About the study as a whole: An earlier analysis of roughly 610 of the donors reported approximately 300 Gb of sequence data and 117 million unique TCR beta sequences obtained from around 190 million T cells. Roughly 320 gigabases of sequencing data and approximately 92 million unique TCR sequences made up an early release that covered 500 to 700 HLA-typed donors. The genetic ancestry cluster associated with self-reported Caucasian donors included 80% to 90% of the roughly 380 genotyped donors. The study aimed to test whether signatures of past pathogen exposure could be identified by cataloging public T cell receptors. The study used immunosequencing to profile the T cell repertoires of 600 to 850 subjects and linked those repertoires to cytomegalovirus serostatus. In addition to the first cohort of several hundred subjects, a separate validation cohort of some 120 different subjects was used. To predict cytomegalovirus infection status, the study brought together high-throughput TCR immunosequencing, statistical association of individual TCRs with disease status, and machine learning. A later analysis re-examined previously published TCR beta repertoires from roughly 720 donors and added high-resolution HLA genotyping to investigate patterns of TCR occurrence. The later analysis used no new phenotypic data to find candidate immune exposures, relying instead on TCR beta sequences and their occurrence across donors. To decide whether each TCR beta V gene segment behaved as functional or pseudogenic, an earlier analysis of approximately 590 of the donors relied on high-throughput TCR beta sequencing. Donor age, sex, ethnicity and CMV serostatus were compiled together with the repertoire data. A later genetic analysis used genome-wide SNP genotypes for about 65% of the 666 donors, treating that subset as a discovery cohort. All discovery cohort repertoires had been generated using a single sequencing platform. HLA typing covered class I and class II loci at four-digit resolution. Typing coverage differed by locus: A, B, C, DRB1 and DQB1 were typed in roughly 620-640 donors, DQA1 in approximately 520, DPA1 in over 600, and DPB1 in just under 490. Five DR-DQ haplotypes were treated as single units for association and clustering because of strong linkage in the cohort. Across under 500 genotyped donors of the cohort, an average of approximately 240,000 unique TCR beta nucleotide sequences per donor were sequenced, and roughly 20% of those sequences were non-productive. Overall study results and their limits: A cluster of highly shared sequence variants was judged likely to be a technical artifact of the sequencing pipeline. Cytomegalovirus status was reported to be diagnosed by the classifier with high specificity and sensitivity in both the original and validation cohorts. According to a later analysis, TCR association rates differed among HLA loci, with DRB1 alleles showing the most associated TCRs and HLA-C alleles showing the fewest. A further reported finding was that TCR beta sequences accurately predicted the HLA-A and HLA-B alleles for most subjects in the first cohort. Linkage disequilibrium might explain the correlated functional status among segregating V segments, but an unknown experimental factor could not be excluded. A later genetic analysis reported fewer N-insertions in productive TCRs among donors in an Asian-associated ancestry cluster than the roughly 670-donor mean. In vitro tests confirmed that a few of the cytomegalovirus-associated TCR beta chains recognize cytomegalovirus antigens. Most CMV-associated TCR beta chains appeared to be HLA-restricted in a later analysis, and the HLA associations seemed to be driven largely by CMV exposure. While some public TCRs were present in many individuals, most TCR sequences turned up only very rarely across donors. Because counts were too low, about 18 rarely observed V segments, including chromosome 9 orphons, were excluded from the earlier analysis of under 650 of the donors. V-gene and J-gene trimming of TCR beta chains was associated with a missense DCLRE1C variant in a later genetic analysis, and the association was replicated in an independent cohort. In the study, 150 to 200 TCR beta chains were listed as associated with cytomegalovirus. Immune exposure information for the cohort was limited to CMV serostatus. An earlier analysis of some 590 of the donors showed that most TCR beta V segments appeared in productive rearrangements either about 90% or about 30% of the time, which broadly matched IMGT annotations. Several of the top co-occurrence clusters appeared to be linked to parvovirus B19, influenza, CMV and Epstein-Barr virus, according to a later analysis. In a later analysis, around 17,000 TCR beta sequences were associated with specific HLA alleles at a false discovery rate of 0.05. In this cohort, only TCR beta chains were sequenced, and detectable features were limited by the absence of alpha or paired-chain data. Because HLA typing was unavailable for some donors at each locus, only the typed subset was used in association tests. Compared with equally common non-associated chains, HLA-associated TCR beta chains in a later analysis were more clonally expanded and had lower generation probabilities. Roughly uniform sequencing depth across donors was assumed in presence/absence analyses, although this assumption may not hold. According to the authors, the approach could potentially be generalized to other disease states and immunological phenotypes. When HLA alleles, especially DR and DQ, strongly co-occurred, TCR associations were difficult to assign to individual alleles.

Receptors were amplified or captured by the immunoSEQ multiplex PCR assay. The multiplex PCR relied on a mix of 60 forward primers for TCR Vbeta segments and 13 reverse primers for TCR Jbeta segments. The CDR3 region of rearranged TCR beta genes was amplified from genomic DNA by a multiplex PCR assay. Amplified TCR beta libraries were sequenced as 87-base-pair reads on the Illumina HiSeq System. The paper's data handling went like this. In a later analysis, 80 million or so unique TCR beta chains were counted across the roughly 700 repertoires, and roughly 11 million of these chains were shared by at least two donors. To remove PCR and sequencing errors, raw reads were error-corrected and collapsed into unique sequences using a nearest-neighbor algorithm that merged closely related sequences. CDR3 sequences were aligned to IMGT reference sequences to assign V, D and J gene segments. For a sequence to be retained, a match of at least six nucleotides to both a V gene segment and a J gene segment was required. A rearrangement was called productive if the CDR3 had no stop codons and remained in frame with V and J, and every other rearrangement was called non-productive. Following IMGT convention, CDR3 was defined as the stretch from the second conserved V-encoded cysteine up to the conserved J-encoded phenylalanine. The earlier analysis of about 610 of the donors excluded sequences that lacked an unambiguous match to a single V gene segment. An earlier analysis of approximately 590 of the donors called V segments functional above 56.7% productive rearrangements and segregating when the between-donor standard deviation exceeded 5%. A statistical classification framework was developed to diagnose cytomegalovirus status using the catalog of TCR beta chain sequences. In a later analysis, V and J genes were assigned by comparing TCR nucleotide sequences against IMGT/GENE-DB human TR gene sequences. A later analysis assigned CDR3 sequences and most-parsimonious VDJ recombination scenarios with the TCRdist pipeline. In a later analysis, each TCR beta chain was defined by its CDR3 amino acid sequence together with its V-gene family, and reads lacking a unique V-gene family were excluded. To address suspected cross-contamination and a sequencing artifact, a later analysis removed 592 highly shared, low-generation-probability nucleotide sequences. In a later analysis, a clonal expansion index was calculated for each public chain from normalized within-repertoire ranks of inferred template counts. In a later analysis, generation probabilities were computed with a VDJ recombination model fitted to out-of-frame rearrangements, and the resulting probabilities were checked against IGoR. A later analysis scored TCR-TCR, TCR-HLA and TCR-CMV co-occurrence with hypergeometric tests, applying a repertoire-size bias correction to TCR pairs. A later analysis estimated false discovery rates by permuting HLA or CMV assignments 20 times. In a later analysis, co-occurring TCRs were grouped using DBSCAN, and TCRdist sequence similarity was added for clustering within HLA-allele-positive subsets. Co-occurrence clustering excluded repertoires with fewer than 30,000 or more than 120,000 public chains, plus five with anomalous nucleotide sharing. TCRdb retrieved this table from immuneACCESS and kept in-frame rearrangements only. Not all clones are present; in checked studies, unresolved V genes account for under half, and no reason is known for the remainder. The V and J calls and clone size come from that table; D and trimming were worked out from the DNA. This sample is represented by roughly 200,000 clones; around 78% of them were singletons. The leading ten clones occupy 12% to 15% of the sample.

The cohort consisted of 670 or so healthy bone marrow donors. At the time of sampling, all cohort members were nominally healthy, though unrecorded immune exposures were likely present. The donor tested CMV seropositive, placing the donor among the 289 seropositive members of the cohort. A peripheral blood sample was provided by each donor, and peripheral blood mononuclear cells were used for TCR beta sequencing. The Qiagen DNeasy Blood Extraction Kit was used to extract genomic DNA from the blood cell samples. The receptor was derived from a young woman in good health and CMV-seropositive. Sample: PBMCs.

The CDR3 protein: CAWSSQGTATNEKLFF. At the DNA level, the sequence is TGTGCCTGGAGCAGTCAGGGGACCGCAACTAATGAAAAACTGTTTTTT. The chain employs TRBV30 and TRBJ1-4; TRBD1 is perhaps the D gene, given 6 matching bases. The CDR3 starts with the cysteine, ends with the phenylalanine, and has 16 residues. Only the CDR3 DNA stays, 48 bases, in frame from base 1. Looking up the germline V gene (reference sequence) yields CDR1 GTSNPN and CDR2 SVGIG. Between the V and J ends, shortened by 3 bases and 0 bases respectively, the junction contains 14 bases.